The entry that follows covers one T cell receptor (beta chain) sequence. Its target is not known. Healthy donors had no documented immune events, such as infections, while sampled. The record originates from a study of identifying expanded T cells in peripheral blood. Findings of the study overall: Roughly two-week clone count variance significantly increased as total template count grew.

Only in-frame clones appear in the TCRdb table, and some are missing; sequencing was by immunoSEQ multiplex PCR. The sample holds around 63,000 clones, approximately 89% seen once. The source material was blood. This sequence originates from a person between 18 and 70 years old in good health.

Here the CDR3 DNA reads TGTGCCAGCAGCGCTCCGGGACAGGTCGTCTATGGCTACACCTTC. Its protein product is CASSAPGQVVYGYTF. The V gene is TRBV21-1, the J gene TRBJ1-2; whether TRBD1, the table's D call, matches the DNA was not checked. TRBV21-1 is a recognized pseudogene. The CDR3 loop spans 15 amino acids.